The rows below give T cell receptor beta chains drawn from one sample of a study of T cells in Graves' hyperthyroidism and ophthalmopathy. TCRdb ran MiXCR on the multiplex PCR reads and lists one entry per CDR3 protein. The data contain over 300,000 distinct CDR3 sequences, roughly 13% of them singletons. Specimen: blood. Receptor source: a woman aged 55-69 years with Graves' hyperthyroidism. CDR3s include the opening cysteine and the closing phenylalanine or tryptophan. The order of the fields is V gene, J gene, clone size, D gene, CDR3 DNA, CDR3 protein. A D gene is named only where the DNA matches it firmly. Rows give clone size only sometimes, using once, few, many, or a class for an expanded clone.

>TRBV12-3/TRBV12-4|TRBJ2-6|many|-
TGTGCCAGCAGTCGAGGGGTTTCTGGGGCCAACGTCCTGACTTTC
CASSRGVSGANVLTF
>TRBV2|TRBJ2-3|many|-
TGTGCCAGCAGTGCGGTGCGAGATACGCAGTATTTT
CASSAVRDTQYF
>TRBV5-1|TRBJ1-2|many|-
TGCGCCAGCAGCTTGGCAGCAGGGAACTATGGCTACACCTTC
CASSLAAGNYGYTF
>TRBV7-6|TRBJ2-5|many|-
TGTGCCAGCAGGGGTCAGCCCCAAGGGGAGACCCAGTACTTC
CASRGQPQGETQYF
>TRBV30|TRBJ2-1|many|-
TGTGCCTGGTCTTCCTCCTACAATGAGCAGTTCTTC
CAWSSSYNEQFF
>TRBV9|TRBJ1-2|many|-
TGTGCCAGCAGCAAGGGGATCGGGATTTCTAACTATGGCTACACCTTC
CASSKGIGISNYGYTF
>TRBV24-1|TRBJ2-1|-|TRBD1
TGTGCCACCAGTGATCCCGGACAGGGGGTATACAATGAGCAGTTCTTC
CATSDPGQGVYNEQFF
>TRBV19|TRBJ1-4|-|-
TGTGCCAGTAGTATCCTGAATGAAAAACTGTTTTTT
CASSILNEKLFF
>TRBV30|TRBJ2-7|many|TRBD2
TGTGCCTGGTCCAGCGGGGACGAGCAGTACTTC
CAWSSGDEQYF
>TRBV6-1|TRBJ2-7|many|-
TGTGCCAGCACCAAAACTGACCGACCGCCTTACGAGCAGTACTTC
CASTKTDRPPYEQYF
>TRBV5-1|TRBJ2-1|many|-
TGCGCCAGCAGCTGGCACCTTCCGGGACCAAATAATGAGCAGTTCTTC
CASSWHLPGPNNEQFF
>TRBV28|TRBJ1-1|many|TRBD1
TGTGCCAGCACCCCCGAGGGACAGGGGAACACTGAAGCTTTCTTT
CASTPEGQGNTEAFF
>TRBV5-1|TRBJ1-4|few|-
TGCGCCAGTGCCCTAGGGGGTACTAATGAAAAACTGTTTTTT
CASALGGTNEKLFF
>TRBV5-1|TRBJ2-1|-|-
TGCGCCAGCAATACAGGGTGGACTTCGAATGAGCAGTTCTTC
CASNTGWTSNEQFF
>TRBV12-3/TRBV12-4|TRBJ1-5|many|-
TGTGCCAGCAGTTTAATTTATTGGGCAGGGCCGGGTCAGCCCCAGCATTTT
CASSLIYWAGPGQPQHF
>TRBV14|TRBJ2-2|few|-
TGTGCCAGCAGCCAAGACCGCGGGGAGCTGTTTTTT
CASSQDRGELFF
>TRBV12-3/TRBV12-4|TRBJ2-7|many|-
TGTGCCAGCAGTTCTTGGGGCAATTCCTACGAGCAGTACTTC
CASSSWGNSYEQYF
>TRBV5-1|TRBJ2-6|-|TRBD1
TGCGCCAGCAGACAGGGGGCTTCTATTACTGGGGCCAACGTCCTGACTTTC
CASRQGASITGANVLTF
>TRBV10-3|TRBJ2-2|once|TRBD2
TGTGCCATCAGTCGTCCTAGCGGGAGGACGGACACCGGGGAGCTGTTTTTT
CAISRPSGRTDTGELFF
>TRBV9|TRBJ2-7|-|-
TGTGCCAGCAGTTCCTTAGAGCAGTACTTC
CASSSLEQYF
>TRBV12-3/TRBV12-4|TRBJ2-5|many|-
TGTGCCAGCAGTTTACAGCCCCGGGAGACCCAGTACTTC
CASSLQPRETQYF
>TRBV19|TRBJ2-7|-|-
TGTGCCAGTAGTAGGCAGGGAGTGTACGAGCAGTACTTC
CASSRQGVYEQYF
>TRBV20-1|TRBJ2-1|-|TRBD2
TGCAGTGCTAGAGGCCGAGCGGGAACCTACAATGAGCAGTTCTTC
CSARGRAGTYNEQFF
>TRBV20-1|TRBJ1-1|many|-
TGCAGTGCTAGAGACAGGGGCCGCACTGAAGCTTTCTTT
CSARDRGRTEAFF
>TRBV12-3/TRBV12-4|TRBJ1-1|many|-
TGTGCCAGCAGTTTTTTCACCTCGAACACTGAAGCTTTCTTT
CASSFFTSNTEAFF
>TRBV5-1|TRBJ2-1|many|TRBD2
TGCGCCAGCAGCTTGGTCCCGGCTAGCGGGTACAATGAGCAGTTCTTC
CASSLVPASGYNEQFF
>TRBV28|TRBJ1-6|many|-
TGTGCCAGCATTGAACAGGGAAGCGGTTCACCCCTCCACTTT
CASIEQGSGSPLHF
>TRBV2|TRBJ2-7|-|-
TGTGCCAGCCGAATCGGCGGGACAAGCTACAAGCGGTACTTC
CASRIGGTSYKRYF
>TRBV20-1|TRBJ1-3|-|-
TGCAGTGCTAGTCCAGGGGGAAACACCATATATTTT
CSASPGGNTIYF
>TRBV27|TRBJ2-7|many|TRBD2
TGTGCCAGCAGTCCACGGTCTAGCGGGAGGAGGTACGAGCAGTACTTC
CASSPRSSGRRYEQYF
>TRBV20-1|TRBJ2-1|many|-
TGCAGTGCTAGAGATCCTAAGCTGGATGCACTACTCAATGAGCAGTTCTTC
CSARDPKLDALLNEQFF
>TRBV7-9|TRBJ2-1|-|TRBD2
TGTGCCAGCAGCCCCCGGGGGGGGCGTCACAATGAGCAGTTCTTC
CASSPRGGRHNEQFF
>TRBV9|TRBJ2-6|few|-
TGTGCCAGCACTACCGGGGCCAACGTCCTGACTTTC
CASTTGANVLTF
>TRBV12-3/TRBV12-4|TRBJ1-6|many|-
TGTGCCAGCAGCTTTCGACACCACGACGGTTCACCCCTCCACTTT
CASSFRHHDGSPLHF
>TRBV19|TRBJ1-1|many|TRBD1
TGTGCCAGTAGGACAGGGGGGTCCACTGAAGCTTTCTTT
CASRTGGSTEAFF
>TRBV7-8|TRBJ2-7|many|TRBD1
TGTGCCGTGGGGACAGGGCCCTACGAGCAGTACTTC
CAVGTGPYEQYF
>TRBV10-3|TRBJ2-7|many|TRBD1
TGTGCCATCAGTGTCCGGGACAGGGCCTACGAGCAGTACTTC
CAISVRDRAYEQYF
>TRBV7-2|TRBJ2-1|many|TRBD2
TGTGCCAGCAGCTACTCCGGGACTATCTACAATGAGCAGTTCTTC
CASSYSGTIYNEQFF
>TRBV7-9|TRBJ2-4|-|-
TGTGCCAGCAGCTTAGGGGGGGTAAAAAACATTCAGTACTTC
CASSLGGVKNIQYF
>TRBV19|TRBJ1-3|few|-
TGTGCCAGTCGGTCCTCAAGCTCTGGAAACACCATATATTTT
CASRSSSSGNTIYF
>TRBV20-1|TRBJ2-5|few|-
TGCAGTGCGGTTCCTAGTTATCGGGAGACCCAGTACTTC
CSAVPSYRETQYF
>TRBV27|TRBJ2-3|many|TRBD2
TGTGCCAGCAGTACCGGACTAGCAGATACGCAGTATTTT
CASSTGLADTQYF
>TRBV12-3/TRBV12-4|TRBJ1-1|many|-
TGTGCCAGCAGCCCCCAGGTGGAAGCTTTCTTT
CASSPQVEAFF
>TRBV19|TRBJ1-1|-|TRBD1
TGTGCCAGTACCCAGTCCCGGGACAGGGTAGGGAACACTGAAGCTTTCTTT
CASTQSRDRVGNTEAFF
>TRBV6-1|TRBJ1-5|few|-
TGTGCCAGCAGGCGTCCAGGGAGTCAGCCCCAGCATTTT
CASRRPGSQPQHF
>TRBV20-1|TRBJ2-7|many|-
TGCAGTGTAATGGCCCCATCACTCTACGAGCAGTACTTC
CSVMAPSLYEQYF
>TRBV12-3/TRBV12-4|TRBJ2-7|many|TRBD1
TGTGCCAGCAGTTTAGCCCGGGACAGGCCTTTGGGGGAGCAGTACTTC
CASSLARDRPLGEQYF
>TRBV5-1|TRBJ2-6|many|TRBD1
TGCGCCAGCAGCCGGACAGGGGCAGGGGCCAACGTCCTGACTTTC
CASSRTGAGANVLTF
>TRBV7-2|TRBJ1-1|-|-
TGTGCCAGCAGCCCCCCCTGGCAGGGTAGGAAATTTGCTGAAGCTTTCTTT
CASSPPWQGRKFAEAFF
>TRBV6-1|TRBJ2-7|many|-
TGTGCCAGCAGTGACCGTTCTACCTCCTACGAGCAGTACTTC
CASSDRSTSYEQYF
>TRBV20-1|TRBJ1-4|-|-
TGCAGTGTTAGACAACGGCCGGGTCCGGCTAATGAAAAACTGTTTTTT
CSVRQRPGPANEKLFF
>TRBV12-3/TRBV12-4|TRBJ2-7|many|TRBD2
TGTGCCAGCCAACGTTCCGGGAGGTACGAGCAGTACTTC
CASQRSGRYEQYF
>TRBV9|TRBJ2-3|-|TRBD1
TGTGCCAGCAGAAGGGACAGAAACACAGATACGCAGTATTTT
CASRRDRNTDTQYF
>TRBV4-1|TRBJ2-7|-|-
TGCGCCAGCTCCGCGGGAAGCTCCTACGAGCAGTACTTC
CASSAGSSYEQYF
>TRBV18|TRBJ2-7|many|TRBD2
TGTGCCAGCTCACCCCAGACTAGCGGGAGTAGTTACGAGCAGTACTTC
CASSPQTSGSSYEQYF
>TRBV3-1|TRBJ2-2|many|-
TGTGCCAGCAGCCGAGGTCGGGCATACGGGGAGCTGTTTTTT
CASSRGRAYGELFF